This T cell receptor (beta chain) was found in a study of lymphopenia after photon versus proton radiotherapy. V was shortened by 1 base and J by 10 bases, with 26 bases between the two germline ends. Germline CDR1 is LNHDA and CDR2 is SQIVND (reference sequence). The CDR3 extends over 18 amino acids. A single count supports this clone. Only in-frame clones appear in the TCRdb table, and some are missing; sequencing was by immunoSEQ multiplex PCR. The sample has tens of thousands of clones, about 88% seen once. This material consisted of peripheral blood, taken from a patient treated with proton-based radiotherapy. The receptor's source is a man aged 55 to 70 with pancreatic cancer. The J gene is TRBJ2-1, the V gene TRBV19; tentative D call: TRBD2 (6 bases). The chain's CDR3 is CASSIAFSGGIIQGEQFF. The DNA for the CDR3 is TGTGCCAGTAGTATAGCTTTTTCTGGGGGGATAATACAAGGGGAGCAGTTCTTC.